This T cell receptor beta chain derives from a study of cytomegalovirus exposure and HLA in healthy donors. With 60 Vbeta and 13 Jbeta primers, the PCR was carried out. As originally analysed: Approximately 87 million unique TCR beta chains, about 12 million shared, were counted in a later analysis. Measured with immunoSEQ multiplex PCR; TCRdb has only the in-frame clones, and not every one. V and J calls plus clone size are reproduced from that table; the DNA served to infer D and trimming. The sample carries roughly 150,000 clones, 80% to 85% recorded once. On this clone: Its antigen remains unidentified.

Study results and caveats: Some V segments, TRBV6-2 and TRBV6-3 among them, were indistinguishable and were therefore excluded. Sequencing had likely introduced a cluster of highly shared sequence variants as an artifact.

CDR1 MDHEN and CDR2 SYDVKM come from the germline V gene. This CDR3 region has 19 residues. V shed 2 bases and J 1 base; nucleotides not matched to a gene: 10. Input material: PBMCs. This TCR was sampled from a man aged 50 to 60 in good health and CMV-seropositive. The V and J genes are TRBV28 and TRBJ2-3, with 12 bases fitting TRBD2. CDR3 protein: CASSLRLASGREGTDTQYF. The CDR3 bases are TGTGCCAGCAGTTTACGTTTGGCTAGCGGGAGGGAAGGCACAGATACGCAGTATTTT.